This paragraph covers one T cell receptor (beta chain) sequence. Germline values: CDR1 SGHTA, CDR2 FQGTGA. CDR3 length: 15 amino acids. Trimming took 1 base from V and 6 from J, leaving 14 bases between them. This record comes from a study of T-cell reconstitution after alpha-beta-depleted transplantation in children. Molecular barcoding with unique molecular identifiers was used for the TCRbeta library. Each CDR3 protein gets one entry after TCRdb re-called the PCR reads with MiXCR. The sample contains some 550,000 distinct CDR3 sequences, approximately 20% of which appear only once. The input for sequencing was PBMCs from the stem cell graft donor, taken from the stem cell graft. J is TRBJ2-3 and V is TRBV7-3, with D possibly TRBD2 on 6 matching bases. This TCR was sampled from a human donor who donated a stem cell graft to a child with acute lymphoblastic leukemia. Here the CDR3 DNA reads TGTGCCAGCAGCTTAAGCGGGGCAGGGCCCGATACGCAGTATTTT. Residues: CASSLSGAGPDTQYF.